This passage covers 8 T cell receptor beta chains from one sample sequenced in a study of blood T cell repertoires in COVID-19. TCRdb keeps only in-frame clones here, not all; method: immunoSEQ multiplex PCR. The sample includes roughly 40,000 clones, over 75% of them seen just once. The material sequenced was peripheral blood. Every receptor here comes from a woman in her 70s with acute or convalescent COVID-19.

This clone was recorded once. CDR3 bases: TGTGCCAGTAGGACAGCCTACAATCAGCCCCAGCATTTT. Translation gives CASRTAYNQPQHF. The chain has TRBV19 and TRBJ1-5; D is possibly TRBD1 (5 bases). V lost 6 bases to trimming and J lost 3 bases, with 9 bases between them. The CDR3 is made up of 13 amino acids. Germline V CDR1 and CDR2: LNHDA, SQIVND (reference sequence).

The CDR3 is CATAMGQGISYEQYV. For the CDR3, the DNA is TGTGCCACAGCCATGGGACAGGGAATCTCCTACGAGCAGTACGTC. V is TRBV6-5 and J is TRBJ2-7, with 9 positions matching TRBD1. The germline V gene encodes CDR1 MNHEY and CDR2 SVGAGI. The V and J ends lost 10 bases and 0 bases, in that order; junction bases with no gene match: 10. This CDR3 has 15 amino acids.

The chain is built from TRBV9 and TRBJ1-4; tentatively, D is TRBD1 (5 bases). CDR3 length: 15 amino acids. Germline-derived CDR1 and CDR2 are SGDLS and YYNGEE. The V and J ends lost 4 bases and 6 bases respectively, with 16 bases between them. The CDR3 protein is CASSPAPSGDEKLFF. DNA for the CDR3: TGTGCCAGCAGCCCCGCGCCCTCGGGGGATGAAAAACTGTTTTTT.

The J gene is TRBJ2-6, the V gene TRBV3-1 (or the pseudogene TRBV3-2); 9 nucleotides agree with TRBD1. Germline CDR1 reads LGHDT; CDR2 reads YNNKEL (reference sequence). J was trimmed by 0 bases and V by 6 bases; bases with no gene match: 3. The CDR3 contains 16 residues. The DNA for the CDR3 is TGTGCCAGCAGTAAGACAGGGGGCTCTGGGGCCAACGTCCTGACTTTC. This encodes CASSKTGGSGANVLTF.

The chain couples TRBV7-9 to TRBJ2-1, with TRBD2 identical over 7 bases. Looked up from germline, CDR1 is SEHNR and CDR2 is FQNEAQ (reference sequence). This CDR3 has 15 residues. V lost 6 bases to trimming and J lost 5 bases; unmatched junction nucleotides: 10. The DNA for the CDR3 is TGTGCCAGCAGGCCAGCGGGATATAGCCACAATGAGCAGTTCTTC. Its translation is CASRPAGYSHNEQFF.

The genes are TRBV7-9 and TRBJ1-3; D is possibly TRBD1 (5 bases). The CDR3 extends over 16 amino acids. V lost 5 bases, J lost 2 bases, and 16 bases lay in between. Germline V gene sequence: CDR1 SEHNR, CDR2 FQNEAQ (reference sequence). The CDR3 spells CASSPRRGRAGNTIYF. The CDR3 nucleotides read TGTGCCAGCAGCCCCCGACGTGGCAGGGCTGGAAACACCATATATTTT.

J is TRBJ1-5 and V is TRBV10-3, with D perhaps matching TRBD1 (5 bases). CDR1 ENHRY and CDR2 SYGVKD come from the germline V gene. Trimming removed 0 bases at V and 7 bases at J, with 10 bases between. This CDR3 contains 14 residues. The CDR3 reads CAISESGAYQPQHF. DNA for the CDR3: TGTGCCATCAGTGAGTCTGGGGCTTACCAGCCCCAGCATTTT.

Here the CDR3 reads CASSPGVRNTEAFF. CDR3 bases: TGTGCCAGCAGCCCAGGGGTGAGGAACACTGAAGCTTTCTTT. The rearrangement joins TRBV7-9 to TRBJ1-1, with D tentatively TRBD1 (6 bases). With 5 bases removed from V and 1 base from J, the gap between germline ends came to 11 bases. Germline V CDR1 and CDR2: SEHNR, FQNEAQ (reference sequence). The CDR3 is made up of 14 amino acids. Using reference TRBV7-9 and TRBJ1-1 for the parts outside the CDR3, the full variable domain is DTGVSQNPRHKITKRGQNVTFRCDPISEHNRLYWYRQTLGQGPEFLTYFQNEAQLEKSRLLSDRFSAERPKGSFSTLEIQRTEQGDSAMYLCASSPGVRNTEAFFGQGTRLTVV.